The sequence of this T cell receptor beta chain was determined in a study of T cell responses to AZD1222 COVID-19 vaccine. The method was immunoSEQ multiplex PCR; TCRdb's version includes in-frame clones alone and lacks a portion of them. The table lists some 130,000 clones, 90% to 95% of them singletons. As regards this clone: Its antigen is still unknown.

Broader study findings: It was only after the peak T cell response that any repertoires were sampled. Unmutated variant regions reportedly attract nearly half of all spike-specific TCRs. Spike-specific TCR depth and breadth grew after two AZD1222 doses.

The receptor's source is an adult who received the AZD1222 COVID-19 vaccine. The source was peripheral blood, collected 28 days after the second AZD1222 dose.

The CDR3 loop is CASRNRLAGSYEQYF. CDR3 in DNA: TGTGCCAGCAGGAATAGACTAGCGGGCTCCTACGAGCAGTACTTC. This chain connects TRBV27 to TRBJ2-7; TRBD2 matches at 10 bases. The CDR3 loop spans 15 amino acids. The ends lost 6 bases at V and 0 bases at J; junction bases unmatched: 5. CDR1 MNHEY and CDR2 SMNVEV come from the germline V gene (reference sequence).